This TCR beta chain stems from a study of shared clonotypes between healthy human individuals. For the study at large: Used for every donor were three CD4 naive, three CD4 memory, two CD8 naive and one CD8 memory plate.

Clones were read by immunoSEQ multiplex PCR, and TCRdb kept only the in-frame ones, dropping some. Among around 700,000 clones listed, approximately 79% were seen once. Regarding the study as a whole: Researchers sampled blood only, noting tissue repertoires likely differ. Estimated clonotype richness was generally higher in naive than memory subsets.

Per germline, CDR1 SGHNT and CDR2 YENEEA. The CDR3 is made up of 12 amino acids. V lost 4 bases, J lost 6 bases, and 10 bases lay in between. Details on this clone: Its specificity is unknown.

The sample consisted of memory CD4+ T cells sorted from blood. Subset specified: CD45RA-negative fraction. This receptor was obtained from a woman between 25 and 40 years old in good health. V usage is TRBV11-3 and J usage is TRBJ2-7; D is possibly TRBD1 (6 bases). The CDR3 DNA follows: TGTGCCAGCAGCTCAGGGGTTGGCGAGCAGTACTTC. Amino acids: CASSSGVGEQYF.